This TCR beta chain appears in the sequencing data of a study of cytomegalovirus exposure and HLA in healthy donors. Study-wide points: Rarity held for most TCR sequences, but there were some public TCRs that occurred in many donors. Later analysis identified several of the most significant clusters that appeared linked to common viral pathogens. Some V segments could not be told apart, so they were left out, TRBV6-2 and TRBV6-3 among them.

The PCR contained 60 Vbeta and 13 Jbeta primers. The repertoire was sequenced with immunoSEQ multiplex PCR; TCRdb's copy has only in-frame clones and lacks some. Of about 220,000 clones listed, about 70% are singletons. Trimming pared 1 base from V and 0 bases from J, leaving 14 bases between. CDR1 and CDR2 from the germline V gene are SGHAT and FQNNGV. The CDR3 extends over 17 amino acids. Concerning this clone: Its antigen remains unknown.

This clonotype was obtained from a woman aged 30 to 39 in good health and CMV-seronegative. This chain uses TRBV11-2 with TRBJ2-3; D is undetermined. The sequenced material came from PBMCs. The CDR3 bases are TGTGCCAGCAGCTTAGGGGTCGCAGGTGCTAGCACAGATACGCAGTATTTT. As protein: CASSLGVAGASTDTQYF. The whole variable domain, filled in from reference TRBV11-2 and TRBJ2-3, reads EAGVAQSPRYKIIEKRQSVAFWCNPISGHATLYWYQQILGQGPKLLIQFQNNGVVDDSQLPKDRFSAERLKGVDSTLKIQPAKLEDSAVYLCASSLGVAGASTDTQYFGPGTRLTVL.